This T cell receptor beta chain was documented in a study of control samples from healthy donors and cancer patients. The V end lost 5 bases, the J end lost 1 base, and 9 bases lay between the germline ends. The CDR3 consists of 13 residues. The germline V gene encodes CDR1 SGDLS and CDR2 YYNGEE. The repertoire was sequenced with immunoSEQ multiplex PCR; TCRdb's copy has only in-frame clones and lacks some. The sample carries tens of thousands of clones, approximately 90% recorded once. The chain combines TRBV9 with TRBJ1-1; D call uncertain. Sequenced: PBMCs. The TCR was taken from a man aged 25-45 years with colorectal cancer. The CDR3 DNA sequence: TGTGCCAGCAGTTCCGACGGGAACACTGAAGCTTTCTTT. Translated, it gives CASSSDGNTEAFF.